Detailed here is one TCR beta chain. These data come from a study of blood T cell repertoires in COVID-19. Study-level background: Italy, Spain and the United States were the sources of the convalescent and acute COVID-19 samples. T cells, B-cell-depleted T cells, or PBMCs provided the cDNA or gDNA that served as material.

The CDR3 has 12 residues. The germline V and J ends were trimmed by 3 bases and 5 bases, with 7 bases remaining between them. Methods used by the authors: Amplification with reference gene primers provided the estimates of nucleated cell counts. Assay: immunoSEQ multiplex PCR; the TCRdb copy retains only in-frame clones and omits some. The V and J calls and clone size were taken over from that table, and D and trimming were inferred from the DNA. The data contain 100,000 to 150,000 clones, more than 85% of them singletons. In Seattle, patients joined the study during active infection and were tracked longitudinally.

The source of this sequence is a middle-aged man with COVID-19, enrolled during active disease. The sequencing sample was made of peripheral blood. This chain uses TRBV12-3 or TRBV12-4 with TRBJ1-2, with D unclear. The CDR3 DNA sequence: TGTGCCAGCAGTTTCAGAAATTATGGCTACACCTTC. Its protein product is CASSFRNYGYTF.